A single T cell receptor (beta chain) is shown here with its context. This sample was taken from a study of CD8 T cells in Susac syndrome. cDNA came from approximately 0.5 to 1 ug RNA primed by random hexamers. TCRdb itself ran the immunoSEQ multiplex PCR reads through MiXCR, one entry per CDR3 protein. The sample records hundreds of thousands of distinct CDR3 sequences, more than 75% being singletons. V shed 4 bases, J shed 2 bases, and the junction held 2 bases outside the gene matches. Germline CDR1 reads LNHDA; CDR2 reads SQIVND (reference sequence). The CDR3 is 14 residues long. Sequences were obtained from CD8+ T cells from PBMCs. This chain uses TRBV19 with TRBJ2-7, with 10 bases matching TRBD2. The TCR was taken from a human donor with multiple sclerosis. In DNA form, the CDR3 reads TGTGCCAGTAGTACAGCGGGAGGGCCCTACGAGCAGTACTTC. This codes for CASSTAGGPYEQYF.